Listed here are 5 T cell receptor beta chains from one sample, sequenced in a study of T-cell reconstitution after alpha-beta-depleted transplantation in children. A library of TCRbeta sequences, prepared with unique molecular identifiers, was generated. A single record per CDR3 protein comes from TCRdb applying MiXCR to the PCR reads. Of 600,000 to 800,000 distinct CDR3 sequences in the sample, 13% were seen once. Sequenced here: PBMCs, sampled before TCRalphabeta/CD19-depleted stem cell transplant. Every receptor here comes from a girl aged 2-15 years with congenital amegakaryocytic thrombocytopenia, due to receive a stem cell transplant.

This clonotype was recorded a few times. J is TRBJ1-4 and V is TRBV2, with no clear D. V was shortened by 1 base and J by 0 bases, with 6 bases between the two germline ends. Germline values: CDR1 SNHLY, CDR2 FYNNEI. The CDR3 has 15 residues. CDR3 bases: TGTGCCAGCAGTGAAGGAACTGCAACTAATGAAAAACTGTTTTTT. As protein: CASSEGTATNEKLFF. Variable domain in full (rest from reference TRBV2 and TRBJ1-4): EPEVTQTPSHQVTQMGQEVILRCVPISNHLYFYWYRQILGQKVEFLVSFYNNEISEKSEIFDDQFSVERPDGSNFTLKIRSTKLEDSAMYFCASSEGTATNEKLFFGSGTQLSVL.

The DNA for the CDR3 is TGTGCCAGCAGCTTAGCGGCCGGGCCAGATACGCAGTATTTT. Its protein product is CASSLAAGPDTQYF. The genes are TRBV7-9 and TRBJ2-3, with D unresolved. The CDR3 runs to 14 residues. V was trimmed by 0 bases and J by 4 bases, leaving 8 bases between them. Germline V gene lookup returns CDR1 SEHNR and CDR2 FQNEAQ (reference sequence).

V usage is TRBV20-1 and J usage is TRBJ2-1, with D uncertain. CDR1 DFQATT and CDR2 SNEGSKA come from the germline V gene (reference sequence). This CDR3 region has 16 residues. Trimming shortened V by 3 bases and J by 6 bases, and 21 bases separated the two germline ends. The chain's CDR3 is CSARTPGPRWGNEQFF. In DNA form, the CDR3 reads TGCAGTGCTAGGACGCCTGGGCCCCGGTGGGGCAATGAGCAGTTCTTC.

This clonotype has a count of ten or more. The CDR3 coding sequence is TGCAGTGCTAGAGTGACTAGCGGCCTGTATAGCACAGATACGCAGTATTTT. Amino acids: CSARVTSGLYSTDTQYF. This sequence joins TRBV20-1 and TRBJ2-3; TRBD2 matches at 9 bases. CDR1 and CDR2 (germline): DFQATT, SNEGSKA (reference sequence). V lost 1 base to trimming and J lost 0 bases; unmatched junction nucleotides: 8. CDR3 length: 17 amino acids.

This clonotype was detected many times. The gene calls are TRBV7-2 and TRBJ2-5; D uncertain. The DNA end favors TRBJ2-3, so the J call may be wrong. The length of the CDR3 is 11 residues. CDR1 SGHTA and CDR2 FQGNSA come from the germline V gene. The CDR3 loop is CASSLVGTQYF. DNA for the CDR3: TGTGCCAGCAGCTTAGTTGGTACGCAGTATTTT.